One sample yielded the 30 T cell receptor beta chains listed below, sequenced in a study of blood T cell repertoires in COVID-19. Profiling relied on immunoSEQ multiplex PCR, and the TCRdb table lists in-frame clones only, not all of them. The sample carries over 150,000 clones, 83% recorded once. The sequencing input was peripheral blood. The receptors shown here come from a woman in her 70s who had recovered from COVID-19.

In DNA, the CDR3 is TGTGCCACCAGAACGACAGGGTTGAACACTGAAGCTTTCTTT. Amino acid sequence: CATRTTGLNTEAFF. The chain uses TRBV10-3 and TRBJ1-1; 7 bases are a match to TRBD1. The CDR3 extends over 14 amino acids. J was trimmed by 0 bases and V by 10 bases; bases with no gene match: 8. CDR1 and CDR2 (germline): ENHRY, SYGVKD.

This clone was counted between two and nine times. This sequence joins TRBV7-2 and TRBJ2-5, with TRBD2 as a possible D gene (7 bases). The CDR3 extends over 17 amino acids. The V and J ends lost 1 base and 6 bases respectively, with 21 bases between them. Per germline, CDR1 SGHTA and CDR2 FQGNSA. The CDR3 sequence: CASSLGGGAPNRQTQYF. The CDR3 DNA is TGTGCCAGCAGCTTAGGTGGGGGGGCCCCCAACAGGCAGACCCAGTACTTC.

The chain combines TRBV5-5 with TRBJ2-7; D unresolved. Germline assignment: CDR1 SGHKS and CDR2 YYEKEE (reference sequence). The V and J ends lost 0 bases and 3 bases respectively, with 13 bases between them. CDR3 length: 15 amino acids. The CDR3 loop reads CASSLDGQVLYEQYF. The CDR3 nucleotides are TGTGCCAGCAGCTTGGATGGGCAGGTCCTCTACGAGCAGTACTTC. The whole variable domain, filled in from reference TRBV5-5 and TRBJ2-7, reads DAGVTQSPTHLIKTRGQQVTLRCSPISGHKSVSWYQQVLGQGPQFIFQYYEKEERGRGNFPDRFSARQFPNYSSELNVNALLLGDSALYLCASSLDGQVLYEQYFGPGTRLTVT.

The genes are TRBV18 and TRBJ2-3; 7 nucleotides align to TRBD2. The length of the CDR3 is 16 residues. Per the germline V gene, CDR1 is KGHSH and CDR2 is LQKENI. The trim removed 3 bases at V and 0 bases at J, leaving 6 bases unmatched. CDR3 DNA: TGTGCCAGCTCACCGGCTAGCGGAGTGAGCACAGATACGCAGTATTTT. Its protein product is CASSPASGVSTDTQYF.

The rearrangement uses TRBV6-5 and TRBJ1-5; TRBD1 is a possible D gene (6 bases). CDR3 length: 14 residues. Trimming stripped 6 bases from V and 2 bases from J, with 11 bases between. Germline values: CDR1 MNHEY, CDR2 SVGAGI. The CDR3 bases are TGTGCCAGCAGCCAGGGGCAGGGCAATCAGCCCCAGCATTTT. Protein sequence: CASSQGQGNQPQHF.

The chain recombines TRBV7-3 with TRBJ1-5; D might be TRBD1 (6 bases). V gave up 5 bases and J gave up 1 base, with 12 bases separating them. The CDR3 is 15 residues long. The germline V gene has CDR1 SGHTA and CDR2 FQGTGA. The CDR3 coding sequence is TGTGCCAGCAGCCCACATGGGGGCAGCAATCAGCCCCAGCATTTT. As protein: CASSPHGGSNQPQHF.

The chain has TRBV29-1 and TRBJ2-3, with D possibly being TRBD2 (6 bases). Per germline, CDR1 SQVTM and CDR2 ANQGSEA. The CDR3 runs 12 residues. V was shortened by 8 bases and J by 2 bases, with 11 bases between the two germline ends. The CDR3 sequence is CSTGGATDTQYF. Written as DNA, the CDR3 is TGCAGCACCGGCGGGGCCACAGATACGCAGTATTTT.

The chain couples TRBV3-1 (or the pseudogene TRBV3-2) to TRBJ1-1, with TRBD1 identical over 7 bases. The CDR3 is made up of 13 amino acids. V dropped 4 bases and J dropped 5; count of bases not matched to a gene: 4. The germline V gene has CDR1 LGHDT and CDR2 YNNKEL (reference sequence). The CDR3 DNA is TGTGCCAGCAGCCCCAGGGGGGAGACTGAAGCTTTCTTT. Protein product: CASSPRGETEAFF.

The CDR3, as DNA: TGTGCCAGCTCCCTCCCGGACAGTTACATTCAGTACTTC. Encoded protein: CASSLPDSYIQYF. The rearrangement links TRBV18 to TRBJ2-4; D is possibly TRBD1 (6 bases). V lost 6 bases and J 8 bases, leaving 14 bases between the germline ends. Germline CDR1 and CDR2: KGHSH and LQKENI. The CDR3 is 13 amino acids.

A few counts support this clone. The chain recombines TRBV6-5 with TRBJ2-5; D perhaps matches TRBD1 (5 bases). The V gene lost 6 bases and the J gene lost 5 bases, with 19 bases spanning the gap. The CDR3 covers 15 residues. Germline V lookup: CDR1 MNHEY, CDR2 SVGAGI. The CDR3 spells CASSLYRPPGETQYF. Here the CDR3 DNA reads TGTGCCAGCAGCCTGTACAGACCCCCAGGGGAGACCCAGTACTTC.

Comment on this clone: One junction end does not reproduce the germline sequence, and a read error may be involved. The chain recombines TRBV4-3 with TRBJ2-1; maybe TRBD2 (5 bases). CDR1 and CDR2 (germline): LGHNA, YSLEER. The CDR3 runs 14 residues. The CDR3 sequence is CPRPVGVPYNEQFF. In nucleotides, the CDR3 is TGCCCCAGACCTGTCGGGGTCCCCTACAATGAGCAGTTCTTC.

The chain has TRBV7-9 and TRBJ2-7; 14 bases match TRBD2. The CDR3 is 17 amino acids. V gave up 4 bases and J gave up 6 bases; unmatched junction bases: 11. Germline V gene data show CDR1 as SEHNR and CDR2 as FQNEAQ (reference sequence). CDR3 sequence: CASSSPPGLAGVGEQYF. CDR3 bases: TGTGCCAGCAGCTCTCCCCCGGGACTAGCGGGAGTCGGCGAGCAGTACTTC.

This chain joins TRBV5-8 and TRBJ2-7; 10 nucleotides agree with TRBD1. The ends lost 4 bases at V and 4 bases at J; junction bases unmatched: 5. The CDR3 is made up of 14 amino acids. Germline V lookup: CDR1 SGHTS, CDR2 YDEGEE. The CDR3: CASSQDRGWYEQYF. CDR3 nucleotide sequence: TGTGCCAGCAGCCAGGACAGGGGGTGGTACGAGCAGTACTTC.

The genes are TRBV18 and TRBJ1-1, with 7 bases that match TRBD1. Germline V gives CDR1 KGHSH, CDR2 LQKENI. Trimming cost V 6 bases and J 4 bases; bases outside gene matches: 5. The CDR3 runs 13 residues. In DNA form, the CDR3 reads TGTGCCAGCTCCCCGGGACAGTTCACTGAAGCTTTCTTT. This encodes CASSPGQFTEAFF. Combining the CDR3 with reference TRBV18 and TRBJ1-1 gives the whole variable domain NAGVMQNPRHLVRRRGQEARLRCSPMKGHSHVYWYRQLPEEGLKFMVYLQKENIIDESGMPKERFSAEFPKEGPSILRIQQVVRGDSAAYFCASSPGQFTEAFFGQGTRLTVV.

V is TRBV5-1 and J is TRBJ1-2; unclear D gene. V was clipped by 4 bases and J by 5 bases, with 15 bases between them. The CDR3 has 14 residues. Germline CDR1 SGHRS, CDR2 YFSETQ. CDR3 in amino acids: CASSPLEGGYGYTF. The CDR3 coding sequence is TGCGCCAGCAGCCCCCTTGAGGGTGGGTATGGCTACACCTTC.

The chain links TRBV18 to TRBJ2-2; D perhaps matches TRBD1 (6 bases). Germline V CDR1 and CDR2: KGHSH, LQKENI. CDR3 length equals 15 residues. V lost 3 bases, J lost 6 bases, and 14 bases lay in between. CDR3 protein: CASSPTTGIPGELFF. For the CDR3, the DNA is TGTGCCAGCTCACCGACAACAGGGATCCCCGGGGAGCTGTTTTTT.

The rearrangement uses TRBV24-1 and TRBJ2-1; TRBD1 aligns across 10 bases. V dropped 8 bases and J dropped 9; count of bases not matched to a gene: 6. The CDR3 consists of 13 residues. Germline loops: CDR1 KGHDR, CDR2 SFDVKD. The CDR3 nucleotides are TGTGCCACCACCAGGACAGGGGGTACTGAGCAGTTCTTC. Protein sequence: CATTRTGGTEQFF.

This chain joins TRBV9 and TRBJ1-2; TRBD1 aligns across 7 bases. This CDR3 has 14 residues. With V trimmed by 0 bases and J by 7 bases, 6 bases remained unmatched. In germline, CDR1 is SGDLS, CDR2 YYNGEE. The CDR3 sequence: CASSVAFSGGGYTF. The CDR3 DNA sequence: TGTGCCAGCAGCGTAGCTTTTTCAGGGGGTGGCTACACCTTC.

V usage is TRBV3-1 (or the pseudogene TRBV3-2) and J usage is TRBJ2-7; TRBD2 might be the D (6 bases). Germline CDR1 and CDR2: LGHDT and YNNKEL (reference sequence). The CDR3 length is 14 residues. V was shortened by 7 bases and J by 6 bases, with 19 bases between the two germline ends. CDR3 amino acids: CASTFGGRGGEQYF. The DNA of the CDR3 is TGTGCCAGCACCTTCGGAGGGCGGGGTGGCGAGCAGTACTTC.

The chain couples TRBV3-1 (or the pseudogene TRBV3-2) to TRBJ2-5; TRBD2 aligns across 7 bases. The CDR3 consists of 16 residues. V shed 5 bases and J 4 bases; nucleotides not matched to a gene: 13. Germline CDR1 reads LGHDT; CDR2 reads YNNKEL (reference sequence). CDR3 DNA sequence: TGTGCCAGCAGCGGAGGGGCCTGGGCGGGGGTAGAGACCCAGTACTTC. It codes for CASSGGAWAGVETQYF.

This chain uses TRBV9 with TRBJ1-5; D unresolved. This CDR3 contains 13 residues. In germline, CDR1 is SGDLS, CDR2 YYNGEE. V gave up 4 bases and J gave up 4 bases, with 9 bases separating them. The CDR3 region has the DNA TGTGCCAGCAGCCCACATCCGAATCAGCCCCAGCATTTT. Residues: CASSPHPNQPQHF.

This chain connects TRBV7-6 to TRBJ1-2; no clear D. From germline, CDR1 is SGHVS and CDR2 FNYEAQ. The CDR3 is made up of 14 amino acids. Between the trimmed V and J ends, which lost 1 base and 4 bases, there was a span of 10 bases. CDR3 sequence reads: CASSLGTSSYGYTF. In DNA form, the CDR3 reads TGTGCCAGCAGCTTAGGGACTTCGTCCTATGGCTACACCTTC.

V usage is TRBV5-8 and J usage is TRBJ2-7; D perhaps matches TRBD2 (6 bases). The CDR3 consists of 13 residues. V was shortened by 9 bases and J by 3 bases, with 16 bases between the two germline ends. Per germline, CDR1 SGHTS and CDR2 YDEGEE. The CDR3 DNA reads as TGTGCCACCGGGGGATATTTTGACTACGAGCAGTACTTC. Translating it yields CATGGYFDYEQYF.

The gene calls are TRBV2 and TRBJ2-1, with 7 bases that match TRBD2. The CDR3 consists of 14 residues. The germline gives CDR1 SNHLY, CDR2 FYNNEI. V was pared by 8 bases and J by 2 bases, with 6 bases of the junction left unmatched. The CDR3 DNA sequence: TGTGCCAGCCGCGGCGGGAGCGCCTACAATGAGCAGTTCTTC. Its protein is CASRGGSAYNEQFF. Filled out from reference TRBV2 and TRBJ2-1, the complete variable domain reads EPEVTQTPSHQVTQMGQEVILRCVPISNHLYFYWYRQILGQKVEFLVSFYNNEISEKSEIFDDQFSVERPDGSNFTLKIRSTKLEDSAMYFCASRGGSAYNEQFFGPGTRLTVL.

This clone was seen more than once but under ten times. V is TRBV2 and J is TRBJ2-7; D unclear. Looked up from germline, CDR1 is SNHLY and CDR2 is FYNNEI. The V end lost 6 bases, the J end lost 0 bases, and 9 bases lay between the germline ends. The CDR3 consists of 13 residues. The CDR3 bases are TGTGCCAGCAGGCCCTTTAGCTCCTACGAGCAGTACTTC. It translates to CASRPFSSYEQYF.

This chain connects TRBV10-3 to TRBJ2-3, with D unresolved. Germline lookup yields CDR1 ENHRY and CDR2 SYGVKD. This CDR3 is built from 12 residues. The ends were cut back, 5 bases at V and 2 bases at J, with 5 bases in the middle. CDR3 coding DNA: TGTGCCATCAGTCCCAACACAGATACGCAGTATTTT. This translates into CAISPNTDTQYF.

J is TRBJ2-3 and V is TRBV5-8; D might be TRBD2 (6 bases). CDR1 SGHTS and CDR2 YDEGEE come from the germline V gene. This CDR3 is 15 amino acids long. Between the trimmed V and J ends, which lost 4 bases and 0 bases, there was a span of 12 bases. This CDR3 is CASSRGTFSTDTQYF. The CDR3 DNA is TGTGCCAGCAGCCGGGGGACTTTTAGCACAGATACGCAGTATTTT.

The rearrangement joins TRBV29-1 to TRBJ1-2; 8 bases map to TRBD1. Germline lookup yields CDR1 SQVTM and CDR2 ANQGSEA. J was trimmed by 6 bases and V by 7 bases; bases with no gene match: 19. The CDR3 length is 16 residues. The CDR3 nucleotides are TGCAGCGCCACAGGGTCCCGGGCAGGGGGCAGGAATGGCTACACCTTC. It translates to CSATGSRAGGRNGYTF.

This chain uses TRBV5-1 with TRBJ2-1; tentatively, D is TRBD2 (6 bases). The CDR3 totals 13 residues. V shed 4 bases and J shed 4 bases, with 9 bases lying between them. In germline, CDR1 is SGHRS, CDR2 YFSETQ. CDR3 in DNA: TGCGCCAGCAGCCCGGCGGGGTACAATGAGCAGTTCTTC. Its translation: CASSPAGYNEQFF.

CDR3 nucleotides: TGTGCCCTGGGACAGGGGGACGGGGAGCTGTTTTTT. This codes for CALGQGDGELFF. This chain uses TRBV10-3 with TRBJ2-2; TRBD1 agrees at 11 bases. Unmatched junction bases numbered 3, after V lost 11 bases and J lost 7 bases. Germline CDR1 is ENHRY and CDR2 is SYGVKD. The CDR3 spans 12 residues.